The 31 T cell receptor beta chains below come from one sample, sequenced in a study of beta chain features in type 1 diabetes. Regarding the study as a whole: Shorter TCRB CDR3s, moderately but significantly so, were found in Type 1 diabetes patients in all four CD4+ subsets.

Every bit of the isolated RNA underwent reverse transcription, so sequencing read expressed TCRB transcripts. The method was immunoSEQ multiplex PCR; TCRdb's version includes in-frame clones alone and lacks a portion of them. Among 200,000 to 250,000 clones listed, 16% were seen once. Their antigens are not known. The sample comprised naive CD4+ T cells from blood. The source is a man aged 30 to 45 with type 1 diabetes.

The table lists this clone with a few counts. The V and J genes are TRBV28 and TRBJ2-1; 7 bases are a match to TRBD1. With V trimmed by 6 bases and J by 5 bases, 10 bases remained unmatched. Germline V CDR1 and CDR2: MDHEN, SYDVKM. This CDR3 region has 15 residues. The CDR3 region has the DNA TGTGCCAGCAGACCCCTCGACAGGGTCCACAATGAGCAGTTCTTC. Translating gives CASRPLDRVHNEQFF. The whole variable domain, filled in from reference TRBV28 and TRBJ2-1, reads DVKVTQSSRYLVKRTGEKVFLECVQDMDHENMFWYRQDPGLGLRLIYFSYDVKMKEKGDIPEGYSVSREKKERFSLILESASTNQTSMYLCASRPLDRVHNEQFFGPGTRLTVL.

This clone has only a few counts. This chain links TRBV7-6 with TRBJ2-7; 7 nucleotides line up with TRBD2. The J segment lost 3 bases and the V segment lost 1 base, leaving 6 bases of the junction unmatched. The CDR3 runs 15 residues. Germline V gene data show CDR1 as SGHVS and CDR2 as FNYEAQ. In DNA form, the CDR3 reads TGTGCCAGCAGCTTAGGAGTCGGACTAGACTACGAGCAGTACTTC. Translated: CASSLGVGLDYEQYF.

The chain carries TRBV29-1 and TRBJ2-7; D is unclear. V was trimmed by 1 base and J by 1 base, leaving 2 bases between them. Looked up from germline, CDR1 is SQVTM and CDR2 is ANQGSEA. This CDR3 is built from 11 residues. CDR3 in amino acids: CSVEVSYEQYF. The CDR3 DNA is TGCAGCGTTGAAGTATCCTACGAGCAGTACTTC.

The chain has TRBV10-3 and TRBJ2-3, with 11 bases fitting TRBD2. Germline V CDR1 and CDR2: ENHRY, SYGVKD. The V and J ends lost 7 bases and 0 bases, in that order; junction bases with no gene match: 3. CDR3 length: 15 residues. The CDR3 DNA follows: TGTGCCATCACGAGACTAGCGGGAAGCACAGATACGCAGTATTTT. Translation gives CAITRLAGSTDTQYF.

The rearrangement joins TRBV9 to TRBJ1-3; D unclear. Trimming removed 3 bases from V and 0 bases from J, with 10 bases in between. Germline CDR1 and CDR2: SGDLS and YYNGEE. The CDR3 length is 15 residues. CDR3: CASSAQALSGNTIYF. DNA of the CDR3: TGTGCCAGCAGCGCCCAAGCTCTCTCTGGAAACACCATATATTTT.

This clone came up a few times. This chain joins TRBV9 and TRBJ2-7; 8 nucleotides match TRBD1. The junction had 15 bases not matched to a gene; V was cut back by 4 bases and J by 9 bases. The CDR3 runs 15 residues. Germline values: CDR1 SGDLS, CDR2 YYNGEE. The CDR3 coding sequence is TGTGCCAGCAGCCGAATGGGACAGGTGGAAGAGGTGCAGTACTTC. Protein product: CASSRMGQVEEVQYF.

The CDR3 loop reads CASSLAIYEQYF. The CDR3, as DNA: TGTGCCAGCAGCTTAGCGATCTACGAGCAGTACTTC. The chain recombines TRBV7-9 with TRBJ2-7; D is undetermined. CDR3 length equals 12 residues. Between the trimmed V and J ends, which lost 0 bases and 3 bases, there was a span of 3 bases. From germline, CDR1 is SEHNR and CDR2 FQNEAQ (reference sequence).

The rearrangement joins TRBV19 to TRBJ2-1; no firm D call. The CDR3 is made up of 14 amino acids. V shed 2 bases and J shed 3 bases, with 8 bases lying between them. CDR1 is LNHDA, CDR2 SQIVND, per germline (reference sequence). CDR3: CASSISANYNEQFF. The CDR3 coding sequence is TGTGCCAGTAGTATATCCGCCAACTACAATGAGCAGTTCTTC.

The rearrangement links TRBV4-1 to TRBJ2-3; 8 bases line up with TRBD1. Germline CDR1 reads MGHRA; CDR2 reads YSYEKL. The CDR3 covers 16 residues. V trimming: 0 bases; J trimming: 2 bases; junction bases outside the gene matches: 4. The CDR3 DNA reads TGCGCCAGCAGCCAAGATGACAGGGGTTACACAGATACGCAGTATTTT. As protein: CASSQDDRGYTDTQYF.

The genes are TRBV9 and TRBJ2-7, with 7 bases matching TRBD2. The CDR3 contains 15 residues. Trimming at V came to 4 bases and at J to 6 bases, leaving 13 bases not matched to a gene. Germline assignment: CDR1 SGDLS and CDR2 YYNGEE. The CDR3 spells CASSPQEGGPFEQYF. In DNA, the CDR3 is TGTGCCAGCAGCCCCCAGGAGGGAGGGCCGTTCGAGCAGTACTTC.

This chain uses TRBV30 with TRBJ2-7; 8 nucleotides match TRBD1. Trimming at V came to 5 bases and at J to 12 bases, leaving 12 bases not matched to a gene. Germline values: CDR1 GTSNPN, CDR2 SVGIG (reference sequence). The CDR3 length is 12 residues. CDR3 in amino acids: CAWSGTGRVWYF. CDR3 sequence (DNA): TGTGCCTGGTCCGGGACAGGAAGAGTGTGGTACTTC.

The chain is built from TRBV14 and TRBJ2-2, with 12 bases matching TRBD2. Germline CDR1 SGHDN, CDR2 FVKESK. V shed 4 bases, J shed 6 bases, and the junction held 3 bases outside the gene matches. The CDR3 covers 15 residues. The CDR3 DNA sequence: TGTGCCAGCAGCCTTCGACTAGCGGGAGCCGGGGAGCTGTTTTTT. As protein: CASSLRLAGAGELFF.

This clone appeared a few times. The CDR3 loop is CSASLDTQYF. The CDR3 DNA sequence: TGCAGTGCTTCGTTGGATACGCAGTATTTT. The rearrangement uses TRBV20-1 and TRBJ2-3; no clear D. The CDR3 runs to 10 residues. Germline loops: CDR1 DFQATT, CDR2 SNEGSKA (reference sequence). V lost 5 bases and J 6 bases, leaving 6 bases between the germline ends.

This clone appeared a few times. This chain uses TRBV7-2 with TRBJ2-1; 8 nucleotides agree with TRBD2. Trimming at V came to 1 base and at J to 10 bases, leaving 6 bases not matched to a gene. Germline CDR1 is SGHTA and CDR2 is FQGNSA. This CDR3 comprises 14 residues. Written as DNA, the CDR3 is TGTGCCAGCAGCTTAGTGTATAGCGGGAAGGAGCAGTTCTTC. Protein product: CASSLVYSGKEQFF.

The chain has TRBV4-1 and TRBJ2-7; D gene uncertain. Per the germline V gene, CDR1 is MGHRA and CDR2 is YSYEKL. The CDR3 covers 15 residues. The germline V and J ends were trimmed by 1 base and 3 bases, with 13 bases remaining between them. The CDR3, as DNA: TGCGCCAGCAGCCAAGCGAATATGGGCAGCTACGAGCAGTACTTC. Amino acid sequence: CASSQANMGSYEQYF.

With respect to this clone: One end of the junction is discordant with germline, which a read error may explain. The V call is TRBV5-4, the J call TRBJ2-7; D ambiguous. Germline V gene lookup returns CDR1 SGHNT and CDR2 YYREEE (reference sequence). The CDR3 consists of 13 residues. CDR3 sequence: CASGFTQEREQYF. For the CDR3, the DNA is TGTGCCAGCGGCTTTACCCAGGAAAGAGAGCAGTACTTC.

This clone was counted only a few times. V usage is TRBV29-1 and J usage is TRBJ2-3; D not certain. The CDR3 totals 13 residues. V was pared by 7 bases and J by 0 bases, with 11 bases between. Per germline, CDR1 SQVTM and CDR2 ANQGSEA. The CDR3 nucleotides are TGCAGCGCCCCCCTCGCGAGCACAGATACGCAGTATTTT. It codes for CSAPLASTDTQYF.

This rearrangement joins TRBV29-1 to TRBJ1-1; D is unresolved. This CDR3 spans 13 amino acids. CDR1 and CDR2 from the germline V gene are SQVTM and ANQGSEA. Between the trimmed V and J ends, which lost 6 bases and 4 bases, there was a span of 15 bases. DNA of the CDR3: TGCAGCGTGGGCCCCGGCTTGAGCACTGAAGCTTTCTTT. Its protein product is CSVGPGLSTEAFF. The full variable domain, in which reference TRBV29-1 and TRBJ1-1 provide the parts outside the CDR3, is SAVISQKPSRDICQRGTSLTIQCQVDSQVTMMFWYRQQPGQSLTLIATANQGSEATYESGFVIDKFPISRPNLTFSTLTVSNMSPEDSSIYLCSVGPGLSTEAFFGQGTRLTVV.

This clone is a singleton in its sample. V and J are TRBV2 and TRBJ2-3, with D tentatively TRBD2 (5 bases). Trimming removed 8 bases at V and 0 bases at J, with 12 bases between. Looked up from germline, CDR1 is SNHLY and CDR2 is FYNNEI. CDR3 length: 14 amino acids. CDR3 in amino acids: CASGRAISTDTQYF. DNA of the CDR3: TGTGCCAGCGGGCGGGCGATAAGCACAGATACGCAGTATTTT.

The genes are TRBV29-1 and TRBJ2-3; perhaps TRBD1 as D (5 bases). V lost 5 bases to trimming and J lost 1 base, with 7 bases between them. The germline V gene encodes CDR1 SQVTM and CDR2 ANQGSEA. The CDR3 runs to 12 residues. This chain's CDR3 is CSVIQGTDTQYF. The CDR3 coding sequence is TGCAGCGTTATACAGGGCACAGATACGCAGTATTTT.

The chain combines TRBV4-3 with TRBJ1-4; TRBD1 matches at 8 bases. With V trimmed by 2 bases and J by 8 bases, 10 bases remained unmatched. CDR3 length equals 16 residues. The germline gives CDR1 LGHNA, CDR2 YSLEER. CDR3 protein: CASSQTGQGGFEKLFF. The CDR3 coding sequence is TGCGCCAGCAGCCAAACTGGACAGGGCGGCTTCGAAAAACTGTTTTTT.

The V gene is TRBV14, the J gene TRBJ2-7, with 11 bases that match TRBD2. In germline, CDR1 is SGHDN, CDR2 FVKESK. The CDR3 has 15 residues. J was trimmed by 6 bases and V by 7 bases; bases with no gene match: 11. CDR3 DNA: TGTGCCAGCAAGGATACTAGCGGGAGTTGGGTCGAGCAGTACTTC. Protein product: CASKDTSGSWVEQYF.

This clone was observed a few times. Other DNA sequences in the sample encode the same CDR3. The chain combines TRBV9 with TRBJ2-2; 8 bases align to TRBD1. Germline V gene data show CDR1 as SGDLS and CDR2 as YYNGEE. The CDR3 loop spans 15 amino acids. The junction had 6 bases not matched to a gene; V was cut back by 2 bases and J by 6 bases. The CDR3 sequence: CASSVAGTGAGELFF. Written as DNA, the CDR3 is TGTGCCAGCAGCGTGGCCGGGACAGGAGCCGGGGAGCTGTTTTTT.

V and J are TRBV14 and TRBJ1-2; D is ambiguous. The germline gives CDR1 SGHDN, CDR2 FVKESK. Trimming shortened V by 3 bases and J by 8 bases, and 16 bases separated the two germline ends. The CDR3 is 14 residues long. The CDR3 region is CASSQNGRFGGYTF. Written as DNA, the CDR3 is TGTGCCAGCAGCCAGAACGGACGGTTTGGGGGCTACACCTTC.

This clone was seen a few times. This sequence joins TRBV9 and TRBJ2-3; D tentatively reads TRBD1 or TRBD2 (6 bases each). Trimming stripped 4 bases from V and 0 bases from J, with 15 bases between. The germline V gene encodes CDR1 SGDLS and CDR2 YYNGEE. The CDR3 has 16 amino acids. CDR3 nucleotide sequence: TGTGCCAGCAGCCCAACAGGGACTTCAAGCACAGATACGCAGTATTTT. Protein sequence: CASSPTGTSSTDTQYF.

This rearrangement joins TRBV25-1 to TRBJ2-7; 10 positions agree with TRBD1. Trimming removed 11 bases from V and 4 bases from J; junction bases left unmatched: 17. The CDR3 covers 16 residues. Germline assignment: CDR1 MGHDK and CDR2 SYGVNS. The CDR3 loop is CAYTPGGQGMCYEQYF. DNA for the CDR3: TGTGCCTATACCCCTGGGGGACAGGGGATGTGTTACGAGCAGTACTTC.

As DNA, the CDR3 is TGCAGCGTCCATCCGGGACAGGGCGGTGAGCAGTTCTTC. This sequence encodes CSVHPGQGGEQFF. The rearrangement links TRBV29-1 to TRBJ2-1; 9 bases align to TRBD1. Germline CDR1 SQVTM, CDR2 ANQGSEA. The CDR3 is made up of 13 amino acids. The V segment lost 6 bases and the J segment 9 bases; nucleotides outside the gene matches: 9.

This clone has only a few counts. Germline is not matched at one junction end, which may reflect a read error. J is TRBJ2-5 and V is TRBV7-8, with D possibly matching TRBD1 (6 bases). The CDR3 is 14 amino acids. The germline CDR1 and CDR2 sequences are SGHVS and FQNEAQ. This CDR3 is CASSSERSGTRPDF. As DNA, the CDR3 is TGTGCCAGCAGCTCGGAACGGTCCGGGACAAGGCCAGACTTC.

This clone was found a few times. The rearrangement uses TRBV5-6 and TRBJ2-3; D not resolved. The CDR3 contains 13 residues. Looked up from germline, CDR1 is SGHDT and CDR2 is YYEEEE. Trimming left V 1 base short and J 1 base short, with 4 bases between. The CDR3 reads CASSLKGTDTQYF. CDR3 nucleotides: TGTGCCAGCAGCTTGAAGGGCACAGATACGCAGTATTTT.

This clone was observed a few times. The CDR3 bases are TGCAGCGTTGACGACAGGGGTTCCTACAATGAGCAGTTCTTC. Protein product: CSVDDRGSYNEQFF. V gene TRBV29-1 combines with J gene TRBJ2-1, with TRBD1 matching 8 bases. Germline V gives CDR1 SQVTM, CDR2 ANQGSEA. The CDR3 consists of 14 residues. Unmatched junction bases numbered 2, after V lost 3 bases and J lost 1 base.

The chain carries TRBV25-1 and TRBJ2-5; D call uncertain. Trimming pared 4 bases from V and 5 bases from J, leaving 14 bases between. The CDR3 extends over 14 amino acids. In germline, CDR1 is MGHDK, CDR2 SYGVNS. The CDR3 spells CASSASWQRETQYF. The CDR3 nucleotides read TGTGCCAGCAGTGCCTCATGGCAACGGGAGACCCAGTACTTC.